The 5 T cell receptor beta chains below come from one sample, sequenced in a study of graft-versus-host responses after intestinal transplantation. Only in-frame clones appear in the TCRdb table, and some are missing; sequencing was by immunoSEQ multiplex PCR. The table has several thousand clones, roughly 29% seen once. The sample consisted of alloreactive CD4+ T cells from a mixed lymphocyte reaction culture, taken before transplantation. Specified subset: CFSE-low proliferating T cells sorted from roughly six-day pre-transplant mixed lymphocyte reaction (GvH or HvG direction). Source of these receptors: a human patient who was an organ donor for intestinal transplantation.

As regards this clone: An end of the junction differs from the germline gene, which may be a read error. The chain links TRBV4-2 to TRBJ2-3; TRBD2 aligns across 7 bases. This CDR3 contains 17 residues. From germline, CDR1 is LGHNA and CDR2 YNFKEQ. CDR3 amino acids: CASSQGPGGRGTDTQYF. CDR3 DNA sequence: TGTGCCAGCAGTCAAGGGCCCGGGGGGAGGGGCACAGATACGCAGTATTTT.

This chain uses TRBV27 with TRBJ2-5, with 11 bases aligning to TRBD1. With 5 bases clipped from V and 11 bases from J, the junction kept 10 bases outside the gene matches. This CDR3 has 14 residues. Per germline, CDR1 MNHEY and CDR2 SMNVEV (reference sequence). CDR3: CASSPRTGGSEQYF. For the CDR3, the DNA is TGTGCCAGCAGTCCCCGGACAGGGGGCTCTGAGCAGTACTTC.

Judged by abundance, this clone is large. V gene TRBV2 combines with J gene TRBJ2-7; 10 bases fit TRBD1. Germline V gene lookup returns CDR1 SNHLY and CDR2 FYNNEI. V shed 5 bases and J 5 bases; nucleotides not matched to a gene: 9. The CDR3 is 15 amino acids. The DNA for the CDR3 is TGTGCCAGCAGTCTCGCAGGGGACAGGGGAAACGAGCAGTACTTC. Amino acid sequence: CASSLAGDRGNEQYF.

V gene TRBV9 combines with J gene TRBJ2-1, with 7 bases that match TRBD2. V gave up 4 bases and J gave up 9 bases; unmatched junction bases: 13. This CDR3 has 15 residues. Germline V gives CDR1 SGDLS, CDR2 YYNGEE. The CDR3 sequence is CASSPRGGTWGEQFF. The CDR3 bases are TGTGCCAGCAGCCCCCGCGGGGGTACATGGGGTGAGCAGTTCTTC.

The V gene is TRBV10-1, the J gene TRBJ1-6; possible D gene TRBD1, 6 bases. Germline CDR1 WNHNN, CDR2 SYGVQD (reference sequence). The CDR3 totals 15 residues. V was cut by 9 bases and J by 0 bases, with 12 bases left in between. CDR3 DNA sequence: TGCGCCAGGTATAGGGGGAGCTCCTATAATTCACCCCTCCACTTT. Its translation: CARYRGSSYNSPLHF.